Listed below are T cell receptor beta chains from one sample, sequenced in a study of blood T cell repertoires in COVID-19. The assay was immunoSEQ multiplex PCR, and TCRdb's table has in-frame clones only and misses some. The top ten hold around 2.1% of the sample, which has fewer than 350,000 clones, around 85% seen once. Sequenced input: peripheral blood. Every receptor here comes from a woman aged 25 to 39 who had recovered from COVID-19. Both conserved end residues are part of each CDR3. A D gene is named only where the DNA matches it firmly. Clone size is given for some rows only: seen once, a few or many times, or a class if the clone is expanded.

CASSLVAGEAGELFF TGTGCCAGCAGCTTAGTAGCGGGAGAAGCCGGGGAGCTGTTTTTT NA TRBD2 TRBJ2-2 TRBV11-2
CASSTTGPANNEQFF TGTGCCAGCAGTACGACAGGACCGGCCAACAATGAGCAGTTCTTC few NA TRBJ2-1 TRBV6-5
CASSSNRGFYTEAFF TGTGCCAGCAGTTCGAACAGGGGGTTTTACACTGAAGCTTTCTTT once TRBD1 TRBJ1-1 TRBV27
CASSPVIWPQHF TGTGCCAGCAGTCCGGTGATATGGCCCCAGCATTTT NA NA TRBJ1-5 TRBV28
CASSLGTGSSYEQYF TGTGCCAGCAGCCTTGGAACAGGGAGCTCCTACGAGCAGTACTTC few NA TRBJ2-7 TRBV7-9
CASSRMTSGGASSSYNEQFF TGTGCCAGCAGCCGTATGACTAGCGGGGGGGCCTCGAGCTCCTACAATGAGCAGTTCTTC NA TRBD2 TRBJ2-1 TRBV2
CASSRAGGPNEKLFF TGCGCCAGCAGCCGCGCAGGGGGTCCTAATGAAAAACTGTTTTTT NA TRBD1 TRBJ1-4 TRBV5-1
CASRESGLPQETQYF TGTGCCAGCAGGGAATCGGGACTACCCCAAGAGACCCAGTACTTC NA TRBD2 TRBJ2-5 TRBV28
CASSPRETQYF TGTGCCAGCAGCCCCCGGGAGACCCAGTACTTC NA NA TRBJ2-5 TRBV12-3/TRBV12-4
CASSRADSYNEQFF TGTGCCAGTAGTAGGGCAGATTCCTACAATGAGCAGTTCTTC NA NA TRBJ2-1 TRBV19
CASSLGGANQPQHF TGTGCCAGCAGCTTGGGAGGGGCGAATCAGCCCCAGCATTTT NA NA TRBJ1-5 TRBV11-2
CASSADRDKADTQYF TGTGCCAGCAGCGCGGACAGGGATAAGGCGGATACGCAGTATTTT NA TRBD1 TRBJ2-3 TRBV11-1
CASSLGATEAFF TGTGCCAGCAGCTTAGGGGCCACTGAAGCTTTCTTT NA NA TRBJ1-1 TRBV7-2
CATTVGGIGYTF TGTGCCACCACGGTCGGGGGGATAGGCTACACCTTC NA NA TRBJ1-2 TRBV19
CASSPGGGLANTNTDTQYF TGTGCCAGCAGCCCGGGGGGGGGACTAGCGAACACAAACACAGATACGCAGTATTTT NA TRBD2 TRBJ2-3 TRBV7-6
CASSKGQGGTEAFF TGTGCCAGCAGTAAGGGACAGGGGGGAACTGAAGCTTTCTTT NA TRBD1 TRBJ1-1 TRBV6-5
CASSNAVRNSPLHF TGTGCCAGCAGCAATGCGGTGAGAAATTCACCCCTCCACTTT NA NA TRBJ1-6 TRBV7-2
CASSLGGGGNSPLHF TGTGCCAGCAGCTTAGGCGGCGGTGGGAATTCACCCCTCCACTTT NA NA TRBJ1-6 TRBV7-6
CASSLMGSEQFF TGTGCCAGCAGTCTGATGGGGAGTGAGCAGTTCTTC NA NA TRBJ2-1 TRBV5-6
CASRRDSQIQYF TGTGCCAGCAGGAGGGACTCTCAAATTCAGTACTTC few NA TRBJ2-4 TRBV6-6
CASSSTGLPYEQYF TGTGCCAGTAGTTCGACAGGGTTACCCTACGAGCAGTACTTC NA TRBD1 TRBJ2-7 TRBV19
CASSPEGALIYGYTF TGTGCCAGCAGTCCAGAGGGGGCGCTGATCTATGGCTACACCTTC NA TRBD1 TRBJ1-2 TRBV27
CASSEETENTEAFF TGTGCCAGTAGTGAGGAGACAGAGAACACTGAAGCTTTCTTT once NA TRBJ1-1 TRBV19